This entry is about one T cell receptor (beta chain). What it binds is unknown. The data were produced by immunoSEQ multiplex PCR, yet TCRdb's version contains in-frame clones alone and is incomplete. The data hold 55,000 to 75,000 clones, with around three quarters observed a single time. The data belong to a study of T cell clones after liver transplantation. Across the study: Post-transplant blood was tracked for graft-donor-reactive T cell clones identified in a pre-transplant mixed lymphocyte reaction. Subjects received no induction therapy and standard immunosuppression until randomization at 12-24 months post-transplant. Three of eight recipients were HCV-positive; others had non-autoimmune, non-viral indications.

Study outcomes and limitations: Compared with third party-reactive sequences, donor-reactive ones declined more, independent of withdrawal success.

Looked up from germline, CDR1 is SGHRS and CDR2 is YFSETQ. The V and J ends lost 5 bases and 4 bases, in that order; junction bases with no gene match: 10. CDR3 length: 15 amino acids. The chain couples TRBV5-1 to TRBJ1-1, with 8 nucleotides matching TRBD1. This sequence originates from a human patient who received a liver transplant. A subset of T cells may come from the graft donor. Specimen: CD4+ T cells from blood, collected at the roughly 15-month timepoint. CDR3 protein: CASRTGVALGTEAFF. CDR3 in DNA: TGCGCCAGCAGGACAGGGGTTGCGTTGGGCACTGAAGCTTTCTTT.